Each of the 9 T cell receptor beta chains below was sequenced from the same sample in a study of regulatory T cells in long-lasting Graves disease. Both iRepertoire HTBI primers and Arm-PCR of CDR3 regions were used to build the TCR beta libraries. TCRdb redid the calling of the multiplex PCR reads with MiXCR, one entry per CDR3 protein. The sample carries approximately 440,000 distinct CDR3 sequences, 15% to 20% recorded once. Time point given: newly diagnosed GD, antithyroid drugs for less than 3 months. The TCR library was prepared using RNA isolated from PBMCs. These data were also filed under a second study, of T cells in Graves' hyperthyroidism and ophthalmopathy.

The starting material was peripheral blood mononuclear cells (PBMCs), obtained at new diagnosis, from a patient treated with antithyroid drugs. The source of these receptors is a man aged 35-49 years with Graves disease.

This clonotype was seen a handful of times. The V call is TRBV18, the J call TRBJ1-1; no firm D call. CDR3 length equals 12 residues. V lost 0 bases and J lost 7, with 6 bases in between. Germline V lookup: CDR1 KGHSH, CDR2 LQKENI. CDR3: CASSPPTVEAFF. In DNA form, the CDR3 reads TGTGCCAGCTCACCACCGACGGTTGAAGCTTTCTTT.

J is TRBJ2-5 and V is TRBV5-1; 8 positions agree with TRBD1. Losses at the gene ends were 4 bases for V and 5 bases for J; bases not matched to a gene: 13. The CDR3 has 16 residues. Germline lookup yields CDR1 SGHRS and CDR2 YFSETQ. The CDR3 coding sequence is TGCGCCAGCAGCCCAGCCCCGACAGGGGCAGGGGAGACCCAGTACTTC. This gives the protein CASSPAPTGAGETQYF.

The chain joins TRBV7-2 to TRBJ2-7; D remains unclear. Germline V gene sequence: CDR1 SGHTA, CDR2 FQGNSA. The CDR3 contains 15 residues. Trimming pared 1 base from V and 2 bases from J, leaving 12 bases between. Written as DNA, the CDR3 is TGTGCCAGCAGCTTAGTGGTACAGATTACCTACGAGCAGTACTTC. Its protein is CASSLVVQITYEQYF. Variable domain in full (rest from reference TRBV7-2 and TRBJ2-7): GAGVSQSPSNKVTEKGKDVELRCDPISGHTALYWYRQSLGQGLEFLIYFQGNSAPDKSGLPSDRFSAERTGGSVSTLTIQRTQQEDSAVYLCASSLVVQITYEQYFGPGTRLTVT.

The chain recombines TRBV10-3 with TRBJ2-3, with D possibly being TRBD2 (6 bases). The CDR3 totals 15 residues. Germline CDR1 ENHRY, CDR2 SYGVKD. V dropped 6 bases and J dropped 1 base, with 14 bases sitting between them. The CDR3 nucleotides are TGTGCCATCAGCCGGGAGCTCGAAGGCACAGATACGCAGTATTTT. Translating it yields CAISRELEGTDTQYF.

The sample holds many counts of this clonotype. V gene TRBV30 combines with J gene TRBJ2-1; 7 nucleotides match TRBD1. This CDR3 has 13 amino acids. After removal of 2 bases from V and 3 bases from J, the junction contained 1 base not matched to a gene. Looked up from germline, CDR1 is GTSNPN and CDR2 is SVGIG (reference sequence). For the CDR3, the DNA is TGTGCCTGGAGTAGGGACAGCTACAATGAGCAGTTCTTC. This encodes CAWSRDSYNEQFF.

This chain links TRBV3-1 with TRBJ2-7; D is unresolved. This CDR3 region has 14 residues. V was clipped by 0 bases and J by 11 bases, with 17 bases between them. Germline CDR1 reads LGHDT; CDR2 reads YNNKEL (reference sequence). The DNA of the CDR3 is TGTGCCAGCAGCCAAGATAGTCGCCTCGGAGCGAAGTACTTC. The encoded protein is CASSQDSRLGAKYF.

This clonotype was picked up a small number of times. The rearrangement links TRBV4-1 to TRBJ1-2; no reliable D call. Germline values: CDR1 MGHRA, CDR2 YSYEKL. The CDR3 covers 13 residues. The V end was cut by 1 base, the J end by 2 bases, with 5 bases between. The CDR3 loop reads CASSQAGNYGYTF. The CDR3 DNA sequence: TGCGCCAGCAGCCAAGCTGGAAACTATGGCTACACCTTC.

This clonotype showed up many times. This chain joins TRBV7-3 and TRBJ1-2; 7 bases are a match to TRBD1. Germline CDR1 SGHTA, CDR2 FQGTGA. The V segment lost 0 bases and the J segment 3 bases; nucleotides outside the gene matches: 4. The CDR3 contains 15 residues. The CDR3 spells CASSLTNDRDYGYTF. DNA of the CDR3: TGTGCCAGCAGCTTAACCAATGACAGGGACTATGGCTACACCTTC.

In this sample, this clonotype turned up a few times. This CDR3 reads CASSQDSTLTDTQYF. CDR3 nucleotide sequence: TGTGCCAGCAGCCAAGATTCGACACTTACAGATACGCAGTATTTT. V usage is TRBV14 and J usage is TRBJ2-3; D not resolved. The V and J ends lost 0 bases and 3 bases respectively, with 10 bases between them. Germline CDR1 reads SGHDN; CDR2 reads FVKESK. This CDR3 is built from 15 residues.